This T cell receptor beta chain was recorded in a study of CD8 T cells in ankylosing spondylitis. General study points: Significantly higher representation of disease-linked clones was reported for matched ankylosing spondylitis synovial fluid. Several highly homologous variants made up a TCR beta motif, and this motif appeared characteristic of ankylosing spondylitis blood.

TCRdb redid the calling of the 5' RACE reads with MiXCR, one entry per CDR3 protein. This table holds some 130,000 distinct CDR3 sequences, more than 5.5% found once. The V gene's germline CDR1 is DFQATT and CDR2 SNEGSKA (reference sequence). CDR3 length equals 11 residues. The V end was cut by 5 bases, the J end by 4 bases, with 6 bases between. The table lists this clonotype with many counts. Its cognate antigen is unknown. Source material: blood, either unsorted or a sorted T cell fraction (not recorded which). The chain has TRBV20-1 and TRBJ1-5, with D hard to call. This receptor was obtained from a female donor with ankylosing spondylitis or in good health (not recorded which). This CDR3 is CSAASNQPQHF. CDR3 DNA sequence: TGCAGTGCTGCCTCTAATCAGCCCCAGCATTTT.